This T cell receptor beta chain appears in the sequencing data of a study of OX40 agonist ivuxolimab in advanced cancers. Findings and limits, study-wide: CD4+ and CD8+ blood T cells expanded clonally by week 6 at 0.1 to 3.0 mg/kg.

Repertoires were generated with immunoSEQ multiplex PCR, while TCRdb's copy carries only in-frame clones and drops some. The table records about 55,000 clones, approximately 83% of them present only once. Concerning this clone itself: Its antigen is still unknown.

The CDR3 runs 14 residues. Trimming stripped 5 bases from V and 1 base from J, with 11 bases between. Germline-derived CDR1 and CDR2 are MNHNY and SVGAGI (reference sequence). The gene calls are TRBV6-6 and TRBJ1-1; weak D call: TRBD1 (6 bases). The origin of this receptor is an adult with an advanced solid tumor such as melanoma, head and neck, liver or kidney cancer. The sequences come from CD4+ or CD8+ T cells sorted from blood, collected in a trial of the OX40 agonist ivuxolimab. CDR3 amino acids: CASSQRTENTEAFF. CDR3 in DNA: TGTGCCAGCAGTCAACGGACAGAGAACACTGAAGCTTTCTTT.